The source of this T cell receptor beta chain is a study of radiotherapy plus CTLA-4 blockade in lung cancer. Sequenced by immunoSEQ multiplex PCR; TCRdb stores in-frame clones only, minus some. The sample consists of about 98,000 clones, 82% of them appearing once. The CDR3 contains 15 residues. CDR1 and CDR2 (germline): SEHNR, FQNEAQ (reference sequence). V gave up 5 bases and J gave up 5 bases; unmatched junction bases: 9. The specimen comprised peripheral blood, sampled from a patient treated with radiotherapy plus ipilimumab. This clonotype was sampled from a human donor with non-small cell lung cancer who had a partial response to radiotherapy plus ipilimumab. The chain joins TRBV7-9 to TRBJ2-5; TRBD1 aligns across 9 bases. DNA of the CDR3: TGTGCCAGCAGCCCCCGGGACAGGGAAAGGGAGACCCAGTACTTC. Protein sequence: CASSPRDRERETQYF.